This T cell receptor beta chain was profiled in a study of blood T cell repertoires in COVID-19. Study as a whole: T cells, B-cell-depleted T cells, or PBMCs provided the cDNA or gDNA that served as material.

Participants came from roughly 23 US areas, aged roughly 18 to 89 years. The germline V and J ends were trimmed by 7 bases and 7 bases, with 22 bases remaining between them. Germline-derived CDR1 and CDR2 are LNHDA and SQIVND (reference sequence). There are 15 residues in the CDR3. The authors' processing: Cell counts per sample came from amplifying reference gene primers. Sequenced by immunoSEQ multiplex PCR; TCRdb stores in-frame clones only, minus some. The DNA gave D and trimming, while V, J and clone size come from that table. This sample has approximately 260,000 clones, with around nine tenths found just once.

Sequencing was carried out using PBMCs or T cells enriched from blood (not recorded which). This TCR came from a woman between 18 and 29 years old who had recovered from COVID-19. This chain links TRBV19 with TRBJ1-1, with D tentatively TRBD1 (6 bases). CDR3 sequence reads: CASTLGWGLLVEAFF. CDR3 bases: TGTGCCAGTACCCTCGGATGGGGGCTTTTGGTTGAAGCTTTCTTT.